Shown below are 22 T cell receptor beta chains from a single sample sequenced in a study of T cell responses to AZD1222 COVID-19 vaccine. Libraries were prepared by immunoSEQ multiplex PCR; TCRdb keeps only in-frame clonotypes and omits some of them. This sample carries about 130,000 clones, 86% of them seen once, and the ten largest clones take approximately 12%. Material: peripheral blood, obtained on day 0 of AZD1222 vaccination. Receptors originate from an adult in good health.

For the CDR3, the DNA is TGTGCCATCAGAACTATGGGCGGGGATGAGCAGTTCTTC. As protein: CAIRTMGGDEQFF. The genes are TRBV10-3 and TRBJ2-1, with D maybe TRBD2 (6 bases). The ends were cut back, 6 bases at V and 8 bases at J, with 14 bases in the middle. CDR3 length equals 13 residues. The germline gives CDR1 ENHRY, CDR2 SYGVKD.

V gene TRBV29-1 combines with J gene TRBJ1-2, with D possibly being TRBD1 (6 bases). CDR1 and CDR2 from the germline V gene are SQVTM and ANQGSEA. The ends were cut back, 6 bases at V and 3 bases at J, with 14 bases in the middle. The CDR3 extends over 13 amino acids. Here the CDR3 DNA reads TGCAGCGTAAAACAGGGTGTATACTATGGCTACACCTTC. This sequence encodes CSVKQGVYYGYTF.

The V and J genes are TRBV27 and TRBJ1-5; D is possibly TRBD1 (6 bases). Deletions cut 3 bases from V and 1 base from J, with 7 bases between. The germline gives CDR1 MNHEY, CDR2 SMNVEV (reference sequence). This CDR3 contains 14 residues. DNA for the CDR3: TGTGCCAGCAGTTTTCAGGGGAGCAATCAGCCCCAGCATTTT. It codes for CASSFQGSNQPQHF.

The chain carries TRBV19 and TRBJ2-2; D gene ambiguous. This CDR3 has 16 residues. V lost 4 bases and J lost 5, with 17 bases in between. Germline V lookup: CDR1 LNHDA, CDR2 SQIVND (reference sequence). CDR3 protein: CASSKGVGIGTGELFF. Written as DNA, the CDR3 is TGTGCCAGTAGTAAAGGAGTGGGGATTGGTACCGGGGAGCTGTTTTTT.

The rearrangement joins TRBV7-9 to TRBJ2-2, with D possibly TRBD1 on 6 matching bases. Germline values: CDR1 SEHNR, CDR2 FQNEAQ (reference sequence). V gave up 5 bases and J gave up 2 bases, with 12 bases separating them. CDR3 size: 15 residues. The CDR3 reads CASSRTQGNTGELFF. The CDR3 DNA follows: TGTGCCAGCAGCAGAACACAGGGCAACACCGGGGAGCTGTTTTTT.

The rearrangement links TRBV5-5 to TRBJ1-4; no clear D. There are 14 residues in the CDR3. Trimming shortened V by 1 base and J by 6 bases, and 10 bases separated the two germline ends. Germline loops: CDR1 SGHKS, CDR2 YYEKEE (reference sequence). The CDR3 region is CASSLSRRDEKLFF. DNA for the CDR3: TGTGCCAGCAGCTTGTCCAGGCGCGATGAAAAACTGTTTTTT.

This chain joins TRBV19 and TRBJ1-1; a weak D match, TRBD1 (5 bases). Germline CDR1 is LNHDA and CDR2 is SQIVND (reference sequence). Trimming removed 3 bases at V and 1 base at J, with 6 bases between. The CDR3 is 13 amino acids. The CDR3 DNA follows: TGTGCCAGTAGTATGGGGGGGAACACTGAAGCTTTCTTT. Its translation: CASSMGGNTEAFF.

This clone was observed many times. The CDR3 protein is CASSLSGDQPQHF. The CDR3 bases are TGTGCCAGCAGTTTAAGTGGGGATCAGCCCCAGCATTTT. The chain combines TRBV7-9 with TRBJ1-5; unclear D gene. V was clipped by 6 bases and J by 5 bases, with 11 bases between them. The CDR3 has 13 amino acids. Germline CDR1 is SEHNR and CDR2 is FQNEAQ (reference sequence).

The chain couples TRBV6-5 to TRBJ2-7; 10 nucleotides align to TRBD2. Germline V CDR1 and CDR2: MNHEY, SVGAGI. Trimming at V came to 5 bases and at J to 6 bases, leaving 7 bases not matched to a gene. The CDR3 consists of 14 residues. CDR3 amino acids: CASSILAGEGEQYF. The CDR3 bases are TGTGCCAGCAGTATCCTAGCGGGAGAAGGCGAGCAGTACTTC.

V usage is TRBV28 and J usage is TRBJ1-5; weak D call: TRBD1 (5 bases). The CDR3 consists of 15 residues. V lost 5 bases, J lost 3 bases, and 14 bases lay in between. Germline CDR1 and CDR2: MDHEN and SYDVKM. CDR3 loop: CASSPQGRLNQPQHF. The CDR3 bases are TGTGCCAGCAGTCCCCAGGGAAGGCTCAATCAGCCCCAGCATTTT.

The V gene is TRBV28, the J gene TRBJ2-7; 9 nucleotides line up with TRBD2. The CDR3 covers 16 residues. Per germline, CDR1 MDHEN and CDR2 SYDVKM. V was clipped by 9 bases and J by 4 bases; unmatched bases: 16. The CDR3 nucleotides are TGTGCCAGTCTTAGCCCCAAGGTAGCGGGAGTGTACGAGCAGTACTTC. Translated, it gives CASLSPKVAGVYEQYF.

This chain links TRBV3-1 (or the pseudogene TRBV3-2) with TRBJ2-5, with TRBD2 matching 11 bases. CDR1 and CDR2 from the germline V gene are LGHDT and YNNKEL (reference sequence). The CDR3 has 15 residues. J lost 3 bases, V lost 3 bases, and 3 bases had no gene match. In DNA, the CDR3 is TGTGCCAGCAGCCAGGTGACTAGCGGGAAAGAGACCCAGTACTTC. This sequence encodes CASSQVTSGKETQYF.

The chain employs TRBV3-1 (or the pseudogene TRBV3-2) and TRBJ2-7; a possible D gene is TRBD1 (5 bases). This CDR3 is 13 amino acids long. Germline loops: CDR1 LGHDT, CDR2 YNNKEL (reference sequence). With 6 bases removed from V and 2 bases from J, the gap between germline ends came to 11 bases. Here the CDR3 reads CASRDDSTYEQYF. The DNA for the CDR3 is TGTGCCAGCAGAGACGACAGCACCTACGAGCAGTACTTC.

V and J are TRBV12-3 or TRBV12-4 and TRBJ1-2; 10 bases agree with TRBD1. This CDR3 has 13 amino acids. V dropped 5 bases and J dropped 6; count of bases not matched to a gene: 3. CDR3 loop: CASSATGGDGYTF. In DNA, the CDR3 is TGTGCCAGCAGTGCGACAGGGGGCGATGGCTACACCTTC.

The chain employs TRBV10-3 and TRBJ1-1; D remains unclear. The CDR3 contains 14 residues. V was trimmed by 1 base and J by 4 bases, leaving 10 bases between them. Germline CDR1 ENHRY, CDR2 SYGVKD. This chain's CDR3 is CAISELGPGTEAFF. The CDR3 region has the DNA TGTGCCATCAGTGAGTTAGGCCCCGGCACTGAAGCTTTCTTT.

J is TRBJ1-5 and V is TRBV7-2; TRBD1 might be the D (6 bases). The CDR3 has 13 amino acids. V lost 5 bases to trimming and J lost 7 bases, with 12 bases between them. CDR1 SGHTA and CDR2 FQGNSA come from the germline V gene. The CDR3 coding sequence is TGTGCCAGCAGCGTTACAGGGCTCCAGCCCCAGCATTTT. This encodes CASSVTGLQPQHF.

This clone was counted only a few times. The rearrangement joins TRBV4-3 to TRBJ1-5; no definite D call. Per germline, CDR1 LGHNA and CDR2 YSLEER. This CDR3 spans 15 amino acids. Between the trimmed V and J ends, which lost 0 bases and 5 bases, there was a span of 11 bases. CDR3 in amino acids: CASSQDLGFYQPQHF. The CDR3 DNA reads as TGCGCCAGCAGCCAAGATCTCGGCTTTTATCAGCCCCAGCATTTT.

The V call is TRBV18, the J call TRBJ1-3; D is unclear. The germline V gene has CDR1 KGHSH and CDR2 LQKENI. Trimming removed 1 base from V and 4 bases from J, with 17 bases in between. The CDR3 is 17 residues long. CDR3: CASSPRSQAAWGNTIYF. The DNA for the CDR3 is TGTGCCAGCTCACCACGGTCCCAGGCCGCGTGGGGAAACACCATATATTTT.

V usage is TRBV7-9 and J usage is TRBJ1-1; unclear D gene. The germline V gene has CDR1 SEHNR and CDR2 FQNEAQ (reference sequence). The germline V and J ends were trimmed by 5 bases and 0 bases, with 19 bases remaining between them. The CDR3 is 17 residues long. CDR3 bases: TGTGCCAGCAGCGTTGGTCTAGCAGGTAATATGAACACTGAAGCTTTCTTT. Amino acids: CASSVGLAGNMNTEAFF.

V gene TRBV7-8 combines with J gene TRBJ1-2, with TRBD1 matching over 7 bases. Germline lookup yields CDR1 SGHVS and CDR2 FQNEAQ. V shed 5 bases, J shed 5 bases, and the junction held 14 bases outside the gene matches. The CDR3 consists of 16 residues. The CDR3 loop reads CASSPSPAGGVYGYTF. The CDR3, as DNA: TGTGCCAGCAGCCCCTCCCCCGCAGGGGGAGTATATGGCTACACCTTC. Drawing the rest from reference TRBV7-8 and TRBJ1-2, the complete variable domain is GAGVSQSPRYKVAKRGQDVALRCDPISGHVSLFWYQQALGQGPEFLTYFQNEAQLDKSGLPSDRFFAERPEGSVSTLKIQRTQQEDSAVYLCASSPSPAGGVYGYTFGSGTRLTVV.

This clone was observed a few times. The chain links TRBV11-2 to TRBJ1-1; tentative D call: TRBD1 (5 bases). V lost 5 bases to trimming and J lost 1 base, with 8 bases between them. The CDR3 runs 13 residues. Germline values: CDR1 SGHAT, CDR2 FQNNGV. CDR3: CASSNGQNTEAFF. CDR3 sequence (DNA): TGTGCCAGCAGCAACGGACAGAACACTGAAGCTTTCTTT.

The V call is TRBV7-9, the J call TRBJ1-5; 7 bases align to TRBD1. The CDR3 covers 17 residues. The germline gives CDR1 SEHNR, CDR2 FQNEAQ (reference sequence). With V trimmed by 0 bases and J by 0 bases, 5 bases remained unmatched. The CDR3 DNA follows: TGTGCCAGCAGCTTAGCGGCCGGGACAGATAGCAATCAGCCCCAGCATTTT. Amino acid sequence: CASSLAAGTDSNQPQHF.